This T cell receptor (beta chain) was obtained from a study of Graves' ophthalmopathy and Graves' hyperthyroidism. This clonotype has ten or more counts. What it binds is not known. The TCR beta CDR3 regions underwent amplification from RNA transcripts. First-round RT-PCR employed HTBI primers, with a second-round multiplex PCR after it. TCRdb reprocessed the multiplex PCR reads via MiXCR and lists one record per CDR3 protein. The sample lists 500,000 to 600,000 distinct CDR3 sequences, under 40% seen once, with about 4.1% in the top ten. Study findings and constraints: A model of 13 signatures distinguished ophthalmopathy from stable hyperthyroidism at under 90% sensitivity and about 80% specificity.

The source is an adult man with Graves' hyperthyroidism. Sequenced: peripheral blood or thyroid tissue (not recorded which).

The CDR3 DNA follows: TGTGCCAGCAGGGACCCGGGACAGAACACTGAAGCTTTCTTT. Translating gives CASRDPGQNTEAFF. This chain uses TRBV2 with TRBJ1-1, with TRBD1 as a possible D gene (6 bases). In germline, CDR1 is SNHLY, CDR2 FYNNEI. The CDR3 is made up of 14 amino acids. The ends were cut back, 6 bases at V and 1 base at J, with 12 bases in the middle.